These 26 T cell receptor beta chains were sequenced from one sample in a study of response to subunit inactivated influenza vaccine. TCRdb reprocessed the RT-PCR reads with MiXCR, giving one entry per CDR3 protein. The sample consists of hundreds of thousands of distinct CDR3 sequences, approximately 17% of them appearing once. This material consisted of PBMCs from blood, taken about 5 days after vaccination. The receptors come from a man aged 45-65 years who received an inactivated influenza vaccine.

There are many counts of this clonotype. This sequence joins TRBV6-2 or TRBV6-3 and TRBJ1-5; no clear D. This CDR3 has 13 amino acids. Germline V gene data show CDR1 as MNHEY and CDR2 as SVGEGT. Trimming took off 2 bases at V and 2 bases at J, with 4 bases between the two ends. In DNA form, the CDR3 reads TGTGCCAGCAGTTACACTGGCAATCAGCCCCAGCATTTT. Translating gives CASSYTGNQPQHF.

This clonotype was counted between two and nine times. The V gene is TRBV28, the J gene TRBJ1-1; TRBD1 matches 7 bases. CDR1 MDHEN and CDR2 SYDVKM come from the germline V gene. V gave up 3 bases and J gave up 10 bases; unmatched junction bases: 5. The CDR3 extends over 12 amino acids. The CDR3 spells CASSLGRGRAFF. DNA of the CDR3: TGTGCCAGCAGTTTGGGCAGGGGGAGAGCTTTCTTT. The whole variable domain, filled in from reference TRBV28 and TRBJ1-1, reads DVKVTQSSRYLVKRTGEKVFLECVQDMDHENMFWYRQDPGLGLRLIYFSYDVKMKEKGDIPEGYSVSREKKERFSLILESASTNQTSMYLCASSLGRGRAFFGQGTRLTVV.

The CDR3 nucleotides are TGTGCCAGCAGCTTAAGAGGACAGAGCTCCTACGAGCAGTACTTC. Protein: CASSLRGQSSYEQYF. The chain carries TRBV5-5 and TRBJ2-7; D might be TRBD1 (6 bases). Germline lookup yields CDR1 SGHKS and CDR2 YYEKEE (reference sequence). CDR3 length equals 15 residues. Deletions cut 2 bases from V and 0 bases from J, with 12 bases between.

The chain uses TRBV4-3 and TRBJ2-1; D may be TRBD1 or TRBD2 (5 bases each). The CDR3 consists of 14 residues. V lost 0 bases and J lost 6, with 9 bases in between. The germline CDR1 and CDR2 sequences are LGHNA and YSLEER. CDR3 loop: CASSQDLGTNEQFF. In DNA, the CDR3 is TGCGCCAGCAGCCAAGATCTAGGGACCAATGAGCAGTTCTTC.

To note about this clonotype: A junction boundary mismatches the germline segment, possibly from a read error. CDR3 nucleotides: TGTGTCACCAGCACGGATTTGGCGGATACGCAGTATTTT. Its protein is CVTSTDLADTQYF. The rearrangement uses TRBV15 and TRBJ2-3, with D uncertain. The CDR3 totals 13 residues. The germline gives CDR1 LNHNV, CDR2 YYDKDF (reference sequence).

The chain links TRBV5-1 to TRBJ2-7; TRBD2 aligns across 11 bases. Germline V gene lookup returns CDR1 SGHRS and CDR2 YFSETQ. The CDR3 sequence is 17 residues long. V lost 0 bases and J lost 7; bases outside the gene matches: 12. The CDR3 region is CASSLANYGTSGLEQYF. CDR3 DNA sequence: TGCGCCAGCAGCTTGGCGAATTACGGGACTAGCGGTCTGGAGCAGTACTTC.

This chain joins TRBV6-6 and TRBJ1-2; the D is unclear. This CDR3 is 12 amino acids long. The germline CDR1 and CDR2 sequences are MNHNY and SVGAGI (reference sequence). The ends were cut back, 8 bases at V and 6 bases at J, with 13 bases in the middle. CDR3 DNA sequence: TGTGCCAGCGGCGGTTGGGCGGATGGCTACACCTTC. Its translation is CASGGWADGYTF.

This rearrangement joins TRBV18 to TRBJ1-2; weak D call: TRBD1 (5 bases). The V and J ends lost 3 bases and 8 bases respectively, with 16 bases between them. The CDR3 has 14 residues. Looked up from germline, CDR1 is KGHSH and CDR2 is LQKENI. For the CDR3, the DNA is TGTGCCAGCTCACCCCTGCGGGGGTTAGAGGGCTACACCTTC. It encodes CASSPLRGLEGYTF.

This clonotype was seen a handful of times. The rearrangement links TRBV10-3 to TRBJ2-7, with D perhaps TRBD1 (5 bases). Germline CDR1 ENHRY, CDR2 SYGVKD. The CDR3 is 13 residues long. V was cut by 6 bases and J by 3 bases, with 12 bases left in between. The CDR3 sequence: CAISRQGFYEQYF. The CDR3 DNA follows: TGTGCCATCAGCCGGCAGGGATTCTACGAGCAGTACTTC.

CDR3 in amino acids: CASSPSGNSGSYNEQFF. DNA for the CDR3: TGTGCCAGCAGCCCTTCGGGAAATAGCGGATCCTACAATGAGCAGTTCTTC. The chain carries TRBV9 and TRBJ2-1, with D maybe TRBD2 (6 bases). Per the germline V gene, CDR1 is SGDLS and CDR2 is YYNGEE. This CDR3 has 17 residues. Trimming stripped 4 bases from V and 1 base from J, with 18 bases between. The full variable domain, in which reference TRBV9 and TRBJ2-1 provide the parts outside the CDR3, is DSGVTQTPKHLITATGQRVTLRCSPRSGDLSVYWYQQSLDQGLQFLIQYYNGEERAKGNILERFSAQQFPDLHSELNLSSLELGDSALYFCASSPSGNSGSYNEQFFGPGTRLTVL.

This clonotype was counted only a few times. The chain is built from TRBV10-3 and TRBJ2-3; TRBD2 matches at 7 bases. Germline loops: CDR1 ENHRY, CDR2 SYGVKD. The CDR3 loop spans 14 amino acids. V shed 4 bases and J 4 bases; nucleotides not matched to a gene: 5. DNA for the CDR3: TGTGCCATCAGTGGGTCTAGCGGCTCAGATACGCAGTATTTT. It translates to CAISGSSGSDTQYF.

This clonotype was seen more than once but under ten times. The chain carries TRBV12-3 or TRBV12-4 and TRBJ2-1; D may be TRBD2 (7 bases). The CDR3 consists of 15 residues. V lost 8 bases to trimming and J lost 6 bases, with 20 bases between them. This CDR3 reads CASGPFGRGRNEQFF. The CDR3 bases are TGTGCCAGCGGACCATTCGGGCGGGGGCGCAATGAGCAGTTCTTC.

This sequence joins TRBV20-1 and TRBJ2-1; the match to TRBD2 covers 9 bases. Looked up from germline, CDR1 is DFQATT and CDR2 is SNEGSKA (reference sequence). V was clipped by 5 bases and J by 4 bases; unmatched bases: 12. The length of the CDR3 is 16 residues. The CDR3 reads CSAFVSGSLRYNEQFF. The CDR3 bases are TGCAGTGCTTTCGTTAGCGGGAGCTTGCGGTACAATGAGCAGTTCTTC.

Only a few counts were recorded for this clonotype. This CDR3 is CATSDSGETQETQYF. The CDR3 DNA reads as TGTGCCACCAGTGATAGCGGGGAGACACAAGAGACCCAGTACTTC. The genes are TRBV24-1 and TRBJ2-5; 7 bases agree with TRBD2. The V and J ends lost 3 bases and 2 bases, in that order; junction bases with no gene match: 5. Germline loops: CDR1 KGHDR, CDR2 SFDVKD. The CDR3 is 15 residues long.

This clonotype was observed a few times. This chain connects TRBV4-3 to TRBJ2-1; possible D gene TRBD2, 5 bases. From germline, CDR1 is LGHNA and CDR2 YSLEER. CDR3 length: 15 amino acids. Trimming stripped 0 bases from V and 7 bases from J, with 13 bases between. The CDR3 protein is CASSQDHRTENEQFF. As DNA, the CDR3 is TGCGCCAGCAGCCAAGATCACCGGACTGAGAATGAGCAGTTCTTC.

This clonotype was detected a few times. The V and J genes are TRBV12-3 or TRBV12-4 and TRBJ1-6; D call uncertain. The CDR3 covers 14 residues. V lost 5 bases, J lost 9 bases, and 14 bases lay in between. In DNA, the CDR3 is TGTGCCAGCAGTCTTTTACCAGTCAGTTCACCCCTCCACTTT. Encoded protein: CASSLLPVSSPLHF.

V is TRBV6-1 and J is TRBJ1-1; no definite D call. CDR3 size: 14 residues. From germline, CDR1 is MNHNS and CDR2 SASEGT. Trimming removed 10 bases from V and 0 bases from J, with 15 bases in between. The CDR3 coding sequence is TGTGCCACCACCCCCGGACCGATGAACACTGAAGCTTTCTTT. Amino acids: CATTPGPMNTEAFF.

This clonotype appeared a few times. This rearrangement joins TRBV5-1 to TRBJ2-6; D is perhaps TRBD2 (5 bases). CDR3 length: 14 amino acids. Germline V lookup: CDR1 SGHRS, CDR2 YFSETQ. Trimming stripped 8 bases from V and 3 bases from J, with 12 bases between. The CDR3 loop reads CASRSGNGANVLTF. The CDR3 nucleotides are TGCGCCAGTAGATCCGGGAATGGGGCCAACGTCCTGACTTTC.

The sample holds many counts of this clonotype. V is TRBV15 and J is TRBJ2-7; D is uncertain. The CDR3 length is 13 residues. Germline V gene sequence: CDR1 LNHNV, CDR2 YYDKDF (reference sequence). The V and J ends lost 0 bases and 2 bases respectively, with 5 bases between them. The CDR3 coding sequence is TGTGCCACCAGCAGAGATTTTACCTACGAGCAGTACTTC. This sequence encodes CATSRDFTYEQYF.

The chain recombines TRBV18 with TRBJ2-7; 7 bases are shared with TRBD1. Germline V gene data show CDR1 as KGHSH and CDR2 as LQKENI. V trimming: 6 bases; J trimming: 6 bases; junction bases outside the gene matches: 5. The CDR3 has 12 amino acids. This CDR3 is CASSGNRGEQYF. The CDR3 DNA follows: TGTGCCAGCTCGGGTAACAGGGGCGAGCAGTACTTC.

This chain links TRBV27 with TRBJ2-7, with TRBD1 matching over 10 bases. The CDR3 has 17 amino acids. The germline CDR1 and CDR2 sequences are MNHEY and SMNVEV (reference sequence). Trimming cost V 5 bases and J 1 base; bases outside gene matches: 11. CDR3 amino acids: CASSPYPGTGVSYEQYF. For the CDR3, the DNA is TGTGCCAGCAGTCCTTATCCCGGGACAGGGGTATCCTACGAGCAGTACTTC.

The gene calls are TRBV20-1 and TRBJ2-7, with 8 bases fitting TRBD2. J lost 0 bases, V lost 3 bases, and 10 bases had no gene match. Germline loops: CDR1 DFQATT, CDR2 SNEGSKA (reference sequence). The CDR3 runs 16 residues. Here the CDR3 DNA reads TGCAGTGCTAGGGGATGGGGTAGCGGGGCCTCCTACGAGCAGTACTTC. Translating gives CSARGWGSGASYEQYF.

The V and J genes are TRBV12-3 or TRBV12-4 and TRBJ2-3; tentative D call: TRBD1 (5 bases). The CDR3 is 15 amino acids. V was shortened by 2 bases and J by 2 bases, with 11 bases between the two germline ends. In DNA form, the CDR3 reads TGTGCCAGCAGTTTATTGGGGCTAAACACAGATACGCAGTATTTT. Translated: CASSLLGLNTDTQYF.

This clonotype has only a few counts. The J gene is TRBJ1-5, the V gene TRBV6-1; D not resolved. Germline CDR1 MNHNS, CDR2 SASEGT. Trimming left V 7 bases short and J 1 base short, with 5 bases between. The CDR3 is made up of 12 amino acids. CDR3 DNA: TGTGCCAGCAAGCAGAGCAATCAGCCCCAGCATTTT. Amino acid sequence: CASKQSNQPQHF.

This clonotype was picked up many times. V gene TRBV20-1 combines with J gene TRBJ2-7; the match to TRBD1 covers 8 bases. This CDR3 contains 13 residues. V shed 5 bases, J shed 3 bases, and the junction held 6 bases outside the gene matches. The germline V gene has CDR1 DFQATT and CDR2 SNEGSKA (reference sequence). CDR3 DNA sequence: TGCAGTGCTCCGGACAGGGACGGCTACGAGCAGTACTTC. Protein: CSAPDRDGYEQYF.

The CDR3 nucleotides are TGTGCCATCAGGGAGAGCGGGAGTAACGGGGAGCTGTTTTTT. It yields the protein CAIRESGSNGELFF. The chain has TRBV10-3 and TRBJ2-2; TRBD2 agrees at 8 bases. Germline CDR1 is ENHRY and CDR2 is SYGVKD. The CDR3 has 14 residues. V shed 6 bases and J 7 bases; nucleotides not matched to a gene: 7.